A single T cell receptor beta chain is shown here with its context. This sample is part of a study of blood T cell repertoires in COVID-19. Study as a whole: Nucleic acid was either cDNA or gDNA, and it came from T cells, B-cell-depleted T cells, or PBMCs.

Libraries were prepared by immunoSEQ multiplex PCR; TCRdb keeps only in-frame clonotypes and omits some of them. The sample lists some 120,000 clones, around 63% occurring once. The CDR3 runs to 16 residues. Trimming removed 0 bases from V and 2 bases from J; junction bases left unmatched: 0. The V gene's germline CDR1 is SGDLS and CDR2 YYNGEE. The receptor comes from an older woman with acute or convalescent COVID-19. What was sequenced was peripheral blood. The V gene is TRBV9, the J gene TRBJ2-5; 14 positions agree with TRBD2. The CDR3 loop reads CASSVGTSGGQETQYF. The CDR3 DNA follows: TGTGCCAGCAGCGTAGGGACTAGCGGGGGGCAAGAGACCCAGTACTTC. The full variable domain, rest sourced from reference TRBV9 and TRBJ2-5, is DSGVTQTPKHLITATGQRVTLRCSPRSGDLSVYWYQQSLDQGLQFLIQYYNGEERAKGNILERFSAQQFPDLHSELNLSSLELGDSALYFCASSVGTSGGQETQYFGPGTRLLVL.